A selection of T cell receptor beta chains follows, all from one sample in a study of T cell responses to AZD1222 COVID-19 vaccine. Some clones are missing from TCRdb's copy, which holds only in-frame ones; the method was immunoSEQ multiplex PCR. Among approximately 110,000 clones, approximately 90% were seen once, and the ten largest hold roughly 4%. Sequencing used peripheral blood, obtained on day 0 of AZD1222 vaccination. All receptors derive from an adult in good health. Each CDR3 is given with its conserved first and last residue. D genes are given only for firm matches. Clone size is shown for a subset of rows, as once, few, many or a class of expanded clone.

D gene: NA
clone size: once
J gene: TRBJ2-3
V gene: TRBV28
CDR3 protein: CASSFYRDNTDTQYF
CDR3 DNA: TGTGCCAGCAGTTTCTACCGGGACAACACAGATACGCAGTATTTT

D gene: TRBD1
clone size: NA
J gene: TRBJ1-3
V gene: TRBV7-9
CDR3 protein: CASSVSGQTNTIYF
CDR3 DNA: TGTGCCAGCAGCGTATCGGGACAGACAAACACCATATATTTT

D gene: NA
clone size: NA
J gene: TRBJ2-3
V gene: TRBV28
CDR3 protein: CASSLGNKRDTQYF
CDR3 DNA: TGTGCCAGCAGTTTGGGGAACAAGAGGGATACGCAGTATTTT

D gene: TRBD1
clone size: NA
J gene: TRBJ1-5
V gene: TRBV24-1
CDR3 protein: CATSDPRQGSNQPQHF
CDR3 DNA: TGTGCCACCAGTGACCCCCGACAGGGAAGCAATCAGCCCCAGCATTTT

D gene: TRBD2
clone size: once
J gene: TRBJ2-7
V gene: TRBV20-1
CDR3 protein: CSARGGPEQYF
CDR3 DNA: TGCAGTGCCCGGGGGGGTCCCGAGCAGTACTTC

D gene: TRBD2
clone size: NA
J gene: TRBJ2-2
V gene: TRBV28
CDR3 protein: CASIKGGRGELFF
CDR3 DNA: TGTGCCAGCATTAAGGGAGGGCGCGGGGAGCTGTTTTTT

D gene: TRBD2
clone size: NA
J gene: TRBJ2-4
V gene: TRBV24-1
CDR3 protein: CATVRTSGGLIQYF
CDR3 DNA: TGTGCCACCGTCAGGACTAGCGGGGGGCTCATTCAGTACTTC

D gene: NA
clone size: NA
J gene: TRBJ2-4
V gene: TRBV11-1
CDR3 protein: CASGSPTGKNIQYF
CDR3 DNA: TGTGCCAGCGGCTCCCCAACGGGGAAAAACATTCAGTACTTC

D gene: NA
clone size: once
J gene: TRBJ1-1
V gene: TRBV2
CDR3 protein: CASTGNTEAFF
CDR3 DNA: TGTGCCAGCACCGGGAACACTGAAGCTTTCTTT

D gene: TRBD1
clone size: NA
J gene: TRBJ1-1
V gene: TRBV7-2
CDR3 protein: CASSLGRGRGLDTEAFF
CDR3 DNA: TGTGCCAGCAGCTTAGGAAGGGGCAGGGGGCTCGACACTGAAGCTTTCTTT

D gene: NA
clone size: NA
J gene: TRBJ1-5
V gene: TRBV5-8
CDR3 protein: CASNKQESYSNQPQHF
CDR3 DNA: TGTGCCAGCAACAAACAGGAATCTTATAGCAATCAGCCCCAGCATTTT

D gene: NA
clone size: NA
J gene: TRBJ2-2
V gene: TRBV4-3
CDR3 protein: CASSPFPRTGELFF
CDR3 DNA: TGCGCCAGCAGCCCGTTCCCGCGCACCGGGGAGCTGTTTTTT

D gene: NA
clone size: few
J gene: TRBJ1-5
V gene: TRBV19
CDR3 protein: CASKTANQPQHF
CDR3 DNA: TGTGCCAGTAAGACGGCCAACCAGCCCCAGCATTTT

D gene: NA
clone size: NA
J gene: TRBJ1-2
V gene: TRBV4-2
CDR3 protein: CASSQEDAGRGMGYTF
CDR3 DNA: TGTGCCAGCAGCCAAGAGGACGCCGGCCGGGGGATGGGCTACACCTTC

D gene: NA
clone size: NA
J gene: TRBJ1-5
V gene: TRBV27
CDR3 protein: CASTWDANQPQHF
CDR3 DNA: TGTGCCAGCACCTGGGACGCCAATCAGCCCCAGCATTTT

D gene: TRBD1
clone size: many
J gene: TRBJ2-7
V gene: TRBV9
CDR3 protein: CASSGDREDYEQYF
CDR3 DNA: TGTGCCAGCAGCGGGGACAGGGAGGACTACGAGCAGTACTTC

D gene: TRBD2
clone size: NA
J gene: TRBJ2-7
V gene: TRBV6-5
CDR3 protein: CASSRLASYEQYF
CDR3 DNA: TGTGCCAGCAGTCGACTAGCGTCCTACGAGCAGTACTTC

D gene: NA
clone size: NA
J gene: TRBJ1-1
V gene: TRBV19
CDR3 protein: CASSIKQATGTEAFF
CDR3 DNA: TGTGCCAGTAGTATAAAACAGGCTACAGGGACTGAAGCTTTCTTT

D gene: NA
clone size: NA
J gene: TRBJ1-5
V gene: TRBV27
CDR3 protein: CASSPRVAGNQPQHF
CDR3 DNA: TGTGCCAGCAGCCCCCGTGTGGCAGGCAATCAGCCCCAGCATTTT

D gene: NA
clone size: NA
J gene: TRBJ2-2
V gene: TRBV19
CDR3 protein: CASSPRRLARNTGELFF
CDR3 DNA: TGTGCCAGTAGTCCGCGGAGGCTAGCGCGGAACACCGGGGAGCTGTTTTTT

D gene: NA
clone size: NA
J gene: TRBJ1-3
V gene: TRBV11-2
CDR3 protein: CASSDRPRSGNTIYF
CDR3 DNA: TGTGCCAGCAGCGACAGACCACGCTCTGGAAACACCATATATTTT

D gene: NA
clone size: NA
J gene: TRBJ2-7
V gene: TRBV10-2
CDR3 protein: CASSESRGGTYEQYF
CDR3 DNA: TGCGCCAGCAGTGAGTCGAGAGGCGGAACCTACGAGCAGTACTTC

D gene: TRBD1
clone size: NA
J gene: TRBJ2-3
V gene: TRBV19
CDR3 protein: CAASGTGTDTQYF
CDR3 DNA: TGTGCCGCCTCCGGGACAGGGACAGATACGCAGTATTTT

D gene: NA
clone size: NA
J gene: TRBJ2-5
V gene: TRBV7-9
CDR3 protein: CASSFGGAGQETQYF
CDR3 DNA: TGTGCCAGCAGCTTTGGGGGCGCGGGCCAAGAGACCCAGTACTTC

D gene: NA
clone size: NA
J gene: TRBJ1-1
V gene: TRBV11-2
CDR3 protein: CASSWASGDEAFF
CDR3 DNA: TGTGCCAGCAGCTGGGCCAGCGGGGATGAAGCTTTCTTT

D gene: NA
clone size: NA
J gene: TRBJ1-3
V gene: TRBV19
CDR3 protein: CASSIGMGASGNTIYF
CDR3 DNA: TGTGCCAGTAGTATAGGGATGGGGGCCTCTGGAAACACCATATATTTT

D gene: NA
clone size: NA
J gene: TRBJ1-4
V gene: TRBV28
CDR3 protein: CASSYQGEKLFF
CDR3 DNA: TGTGCCAGCAGTTATCAGGGGGAAAAACTGTTTTTT

D gene: NA
clone size: NA
J gene: TRBJ1-4
V gene: TRBV6-5
CDR3 protein: CASTLPSDGSEKLFF
CDR3 DNA: TGTGCCAGCACCCTCCCCAGTGATGGCTCTGAAAAACTGTTTTTT

D gene: NA
clone size: NA
J gene: TRBJ1-3
V gene: TRBV3-1/TRBV3-2
CDR3 protein: CASSRQASGNTIYF
CDR3 DNA: TGTGCCAGCAGTAGACAGGCCTCTGGAAACACCATATATTTT

D gene: TRBD1
clone size: NA
J gene: TRBJ2-7
V gene: TRBV5-1
CDR3 protein: CASSLGTGGTYEQYF
CDR3 DNA: TGCGCCAGCAGCTTGGGGACAGGGGGGACCTACGAGCAGTACTTC

D gene: TRBD2
clone size: NA
J gene: TRBJ2-1
V gene: TRBV18
CDR3 protein: CASSRTSGTGNEQFF
CDR3 DNA: TGTGCCAGCTCACGGACTAGCGGGACGGGTAATGAGCAGTTCTTC

D gene: TRBD2
clone size: NA
J gene: TRBJ2-7
V gene: TRBV9
CDR3 protein: CASSVAGGGGGAYEQYF
CDR3 DNA: TGTGCCAGCAGCGTAGCGGGCGGAGGCGGGGGGGCGTACGAGCAGTACTTC

D gene: NA
clone size: NA
J gene: TRBJ2-2
V gene: TRBV4-3
CDR3 protein: CASSQEARRNTGELFF
CDR3 DNA: TGCGCCAGCAGCCAAGAAGCACGGCGGAACACCGGGGAGCTGTTTTTT

D gene: TRBD2
clone size: NA
J gene: TRBJ2-5
V gene: TRBV11-2
CDR3 protein: CASSPRTSGIGGQETQYF
CDR3 DNA: TGTGCCAGCAGCCCTAGGACTAGCGGGATAGGGGGGCAAGAGACCCAGTACTTC

D gene: NA
clone size: NA
J gene: TRBJ2-5
V gene: TRBV9
CDR3 protein: CASSQSLRPGETQYF
CDR3 DNA: TGTGCCAGCAGTCAATCCCTCCGTCCAGGGGAGACCCAGTACTTC

D gene: NA
clone size: NA
J gene: TRBJ1-1
V gene: TRBV6-5
CDR3 protein: CASSYGAGSTEAFF
CDR3 DNA: TGTGCCAGCAGTTACGGGGCAGGGAGCACTGAAGCTTTCTTT

D gene: TRBD1
clone size: NA
J gene: TRBJ1-2
V gene: TRBV6-6
CDR3 protein: CASSYLGQNGYTF
CDR3 DNA: TGTGCCAGCAGTTACTTGGGACAGAATGGCTACACCTTC

D gene: NA
clone size: NA
J gene: TRBJ1-6
V gene: TRBV6-2/TRBV6-3
CDR3 protein: CASSYSWQGQSPLHF
CDR3 DNA: TGTGCCAGCAGTTACTCCTGGCAGGGTCAGTCACCCCTCCACTTT

D gene: TRBD1
clone size: NA
J gene: TRBJ2-5
V gene: TRBV11-2
CDR3 protein: CASSFLADRVTQETQYF
CDR3 DNA: TGTGCCAGCAGCTTCCTGGCCGACAGGGTAACCCAAGAGACCCAGTACTTC

D gene: TRBD2
clone size: NA
J gene: TRBJ2-1
V gene: TRBV27
CDR3 protein: CASIGGGPGNEQFF
CDR3 DNA: TGTGCCAGCATCGGGGGAGGGCCTGGGAATGAGCAGTTCTTC

D gene: TRBD2
clone size: NA
J gene: TRBJ2-2
V gene: TRBV7-9
CDR3 protein: CASGGETNTGELFF
CDR3 DNA: TGTGCCAGCGGGGGGGAAACGAACACCGGGGAGCTGTTTTTT

D gene: NA
clone size: NA
J gene: TRBJ2-3
V gene: TRBV27
CDR3 protein: CASSPTIAQTQYF
CDR3 DNA: TGTGCCAGCAGTCCTACGATAGCACAAACGCAGTATTTT

D gene: NA
clone size: NA
J gene: TRBJ1-2
V gene: TRBV5-1
CDR3 protein: CASNTKGGGYTF
CDR3 DNA: TGCGCCAGCAACACGAAAGGTGGCGGCTACACCTTC

D gene: NA
clone size: NA
J gene: TRBJ1-2
V gene: TRBV19
CDR3 protein: CASSTRWGVYGYTF
CDR3 DNA: TGTGCCAGTAGTACCCGTTGGGGGGTTTATGGCTACACCTTC

D gene: NA
clone size: NA
J gene: TRBJ2-7
V gene: TRBV5-1
CDR3 protein: CASSLWKADYEQYF
CDR3 DNA: TGCGCCAGCAGCTTGTGGAAAGCCGACTACGAGCAGTACTTC